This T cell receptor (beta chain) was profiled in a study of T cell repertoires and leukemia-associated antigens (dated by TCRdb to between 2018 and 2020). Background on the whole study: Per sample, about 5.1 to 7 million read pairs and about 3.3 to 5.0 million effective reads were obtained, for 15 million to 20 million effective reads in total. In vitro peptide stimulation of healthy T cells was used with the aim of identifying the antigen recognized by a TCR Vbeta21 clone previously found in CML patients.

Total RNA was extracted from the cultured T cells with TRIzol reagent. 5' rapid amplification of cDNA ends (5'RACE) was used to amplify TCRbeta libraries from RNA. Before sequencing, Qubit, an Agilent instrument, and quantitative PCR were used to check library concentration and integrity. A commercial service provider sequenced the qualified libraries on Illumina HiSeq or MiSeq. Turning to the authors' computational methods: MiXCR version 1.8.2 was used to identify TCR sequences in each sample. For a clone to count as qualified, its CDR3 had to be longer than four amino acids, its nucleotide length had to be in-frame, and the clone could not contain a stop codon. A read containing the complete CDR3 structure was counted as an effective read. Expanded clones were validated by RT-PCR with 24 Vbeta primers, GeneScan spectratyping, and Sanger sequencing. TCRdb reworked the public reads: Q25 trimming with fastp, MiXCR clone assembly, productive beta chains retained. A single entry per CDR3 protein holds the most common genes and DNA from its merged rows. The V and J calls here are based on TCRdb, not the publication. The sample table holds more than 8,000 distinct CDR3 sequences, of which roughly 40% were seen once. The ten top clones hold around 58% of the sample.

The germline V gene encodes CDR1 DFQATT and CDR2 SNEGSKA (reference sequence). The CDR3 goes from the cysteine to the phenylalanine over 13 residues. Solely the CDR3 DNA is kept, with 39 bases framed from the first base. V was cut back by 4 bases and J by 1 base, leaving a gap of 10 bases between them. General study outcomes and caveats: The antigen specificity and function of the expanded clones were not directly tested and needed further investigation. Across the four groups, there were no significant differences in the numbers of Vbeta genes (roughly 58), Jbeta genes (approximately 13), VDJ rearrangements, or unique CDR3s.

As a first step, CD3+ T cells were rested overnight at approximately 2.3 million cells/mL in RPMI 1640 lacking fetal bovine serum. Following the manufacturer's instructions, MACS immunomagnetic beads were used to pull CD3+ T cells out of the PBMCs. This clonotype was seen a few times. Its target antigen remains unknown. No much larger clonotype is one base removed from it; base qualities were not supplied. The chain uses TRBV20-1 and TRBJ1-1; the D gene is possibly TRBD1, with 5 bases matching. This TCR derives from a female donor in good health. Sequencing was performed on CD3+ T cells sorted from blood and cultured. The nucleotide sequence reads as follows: TGCAGTGCTAAGGGAGGGGCGAACACTGAAGCTTTCTTT. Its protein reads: CSAKGGANTEAFF.